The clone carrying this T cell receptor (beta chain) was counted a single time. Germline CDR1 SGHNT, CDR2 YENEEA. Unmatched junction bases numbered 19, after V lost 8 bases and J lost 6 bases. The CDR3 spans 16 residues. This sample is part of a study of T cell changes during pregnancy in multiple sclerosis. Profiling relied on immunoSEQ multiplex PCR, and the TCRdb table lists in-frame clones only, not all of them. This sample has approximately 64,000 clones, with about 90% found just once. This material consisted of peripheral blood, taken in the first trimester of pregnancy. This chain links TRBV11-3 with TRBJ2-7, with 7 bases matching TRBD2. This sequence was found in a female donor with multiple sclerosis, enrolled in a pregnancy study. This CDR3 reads CASPSGPSGGRSEQYF. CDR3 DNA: TGTGCCAGCCCATCCGGACCCTCAGGCGGGAGATCCGAGCAGTACTTC.